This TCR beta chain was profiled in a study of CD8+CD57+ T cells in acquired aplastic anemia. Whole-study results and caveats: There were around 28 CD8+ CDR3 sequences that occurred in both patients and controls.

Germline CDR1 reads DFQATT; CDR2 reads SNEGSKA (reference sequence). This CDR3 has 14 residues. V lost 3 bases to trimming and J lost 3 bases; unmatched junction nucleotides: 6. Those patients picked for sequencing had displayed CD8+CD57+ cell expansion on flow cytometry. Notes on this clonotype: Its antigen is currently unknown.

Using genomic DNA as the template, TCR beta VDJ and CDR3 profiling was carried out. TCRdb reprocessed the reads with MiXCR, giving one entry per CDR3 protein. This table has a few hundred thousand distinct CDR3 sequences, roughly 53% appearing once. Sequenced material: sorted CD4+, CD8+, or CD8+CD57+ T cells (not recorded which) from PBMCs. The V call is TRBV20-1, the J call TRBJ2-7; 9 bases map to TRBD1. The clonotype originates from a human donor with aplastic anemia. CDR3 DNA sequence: TGCAGTGCTAGTATCGGGGGACAGGGCTACGAGCAGTACTTC. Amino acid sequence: CSASIGGQGYEQYF.